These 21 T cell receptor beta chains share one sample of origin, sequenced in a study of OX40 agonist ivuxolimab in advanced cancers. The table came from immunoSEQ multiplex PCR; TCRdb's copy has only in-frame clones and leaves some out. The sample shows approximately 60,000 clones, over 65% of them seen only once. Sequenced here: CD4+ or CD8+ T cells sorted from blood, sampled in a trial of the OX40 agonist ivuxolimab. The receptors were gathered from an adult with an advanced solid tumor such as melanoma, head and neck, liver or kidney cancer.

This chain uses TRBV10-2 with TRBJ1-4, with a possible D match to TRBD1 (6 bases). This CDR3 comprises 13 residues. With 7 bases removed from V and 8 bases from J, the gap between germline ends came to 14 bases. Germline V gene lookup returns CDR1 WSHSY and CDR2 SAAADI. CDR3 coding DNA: TGCGCCAGCACGGGGGGCTTTGGGGAAAAACTGTTTTTT. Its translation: CASTGGFGEKLFF.

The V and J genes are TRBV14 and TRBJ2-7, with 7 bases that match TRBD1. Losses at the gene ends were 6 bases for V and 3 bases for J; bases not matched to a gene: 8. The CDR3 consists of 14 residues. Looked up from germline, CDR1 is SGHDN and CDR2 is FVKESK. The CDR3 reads CASRKQTGNYEQYF. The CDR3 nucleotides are TGTGCCAGCAGAAAACAGACAGGGAACTACGAGCAGTACTTC.

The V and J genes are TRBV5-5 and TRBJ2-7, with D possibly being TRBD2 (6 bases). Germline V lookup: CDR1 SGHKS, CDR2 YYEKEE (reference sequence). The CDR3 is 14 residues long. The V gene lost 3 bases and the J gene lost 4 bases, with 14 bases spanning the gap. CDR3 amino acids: CASSSPTSFYEQYF. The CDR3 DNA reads TGTGCCAGCAGCTCGCCGACTAGTTTTTACGAGCAGTACTTC.

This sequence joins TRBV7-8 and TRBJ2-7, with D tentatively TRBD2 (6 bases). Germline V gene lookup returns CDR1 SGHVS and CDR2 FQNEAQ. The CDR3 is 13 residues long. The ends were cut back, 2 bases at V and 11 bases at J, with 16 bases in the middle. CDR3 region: CASSLTRVEREYF. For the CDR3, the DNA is TGTGCCAGCAGCTTAACCCGGGTAGAGCGGGAGTACTTC.

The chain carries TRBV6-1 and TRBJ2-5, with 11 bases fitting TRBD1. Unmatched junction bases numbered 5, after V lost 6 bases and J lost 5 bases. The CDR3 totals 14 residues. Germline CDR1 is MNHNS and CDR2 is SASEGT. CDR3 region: CASRPGDRGETQYF. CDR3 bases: TGTGCCAGCAGACCAGGGGACAGGGGGGAGACCCAGTACTTC.

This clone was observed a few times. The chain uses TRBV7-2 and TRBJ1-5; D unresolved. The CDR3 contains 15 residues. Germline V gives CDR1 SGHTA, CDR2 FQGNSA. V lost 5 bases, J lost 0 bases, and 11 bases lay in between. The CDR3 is CASSAMAGSNQPQHF. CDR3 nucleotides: TGTGCCAGCAGCGCCATGGCAGGTAGCAATCAGCCCCAGCATTTT.

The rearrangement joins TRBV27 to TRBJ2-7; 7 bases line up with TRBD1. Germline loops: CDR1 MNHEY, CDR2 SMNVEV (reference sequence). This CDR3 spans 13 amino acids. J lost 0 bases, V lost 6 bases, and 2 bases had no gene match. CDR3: CASRGQLSYEQYF. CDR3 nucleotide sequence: TGTGCCAGCAGGGGACAGCTCTCCTACGAGCAGTACTTC.

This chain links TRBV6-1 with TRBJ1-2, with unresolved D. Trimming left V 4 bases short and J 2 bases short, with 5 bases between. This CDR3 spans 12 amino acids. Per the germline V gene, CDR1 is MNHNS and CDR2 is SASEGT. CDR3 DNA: TGTGCCAGCAGTGGGCAAAACTATGGCTACACCTTC. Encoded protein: CASSGQNYGYTF.

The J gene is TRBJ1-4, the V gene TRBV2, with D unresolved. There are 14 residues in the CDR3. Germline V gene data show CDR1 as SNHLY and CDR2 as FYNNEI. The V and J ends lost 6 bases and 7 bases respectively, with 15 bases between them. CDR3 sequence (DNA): TGTGCCAGCAGGGATAGGGCAGTAGGTGAAAAACTGTTTTTT. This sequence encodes CASRDRAVGEKLFF. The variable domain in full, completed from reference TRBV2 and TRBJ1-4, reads EPEVTQTPSHQVTQMGQEVILRCVPISNHLYFYWYRQILGQKVEFLVSFYNNEISEKSEIFDDQFSVERPDGSNFTLKIRSTKLEDSAMYFCASRDRAVGEKLFFGSGTQLSVL.

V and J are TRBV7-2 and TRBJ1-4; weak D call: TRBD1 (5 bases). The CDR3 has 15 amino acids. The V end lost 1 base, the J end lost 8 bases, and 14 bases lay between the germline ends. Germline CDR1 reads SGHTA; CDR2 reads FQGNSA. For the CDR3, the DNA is TGTGCCAGCAGCTTAGTGCCAGGGAACATGGAAAAACTGTTTTTT. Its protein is CASSLVPGNMEKLFF.

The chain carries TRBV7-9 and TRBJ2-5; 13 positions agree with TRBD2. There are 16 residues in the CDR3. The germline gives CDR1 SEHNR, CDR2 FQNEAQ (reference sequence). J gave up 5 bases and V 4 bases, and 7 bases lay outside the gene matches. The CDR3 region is CASSSSLAGGGETQYF. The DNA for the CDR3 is TGTGCCAGCAGCTCGTCACTAGCGGGAGGGGGGGAGACCCAGTACTTC. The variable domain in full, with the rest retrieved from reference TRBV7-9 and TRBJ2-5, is DTGVSQNPRHKITKRGQNVTFRCDPISEHNRLYWYRQTLGQGPEFLTYFQNEAQLEKSRLLSDRFSAERPKGSFSTLEIQRTEQGDSAMYLCASSSSLAGGGETQYFGPGTRLLVL.

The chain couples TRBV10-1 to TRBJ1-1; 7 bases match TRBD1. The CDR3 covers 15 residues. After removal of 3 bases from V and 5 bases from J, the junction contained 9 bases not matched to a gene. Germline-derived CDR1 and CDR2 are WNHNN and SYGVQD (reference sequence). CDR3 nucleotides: TGCGCCAGCAGTGACCCGCGAGGGGGCAAGACTGAAGCTTTCTTT. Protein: CASSDPRGGKTEAFF.

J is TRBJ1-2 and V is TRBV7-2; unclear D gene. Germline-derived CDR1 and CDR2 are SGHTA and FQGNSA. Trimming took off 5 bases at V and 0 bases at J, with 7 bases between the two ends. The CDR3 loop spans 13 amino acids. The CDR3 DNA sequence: TGTGCCAGCAGCACTGACACTAACTATGGCTACACCTTC. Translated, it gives CASSTDTNYGYTF.

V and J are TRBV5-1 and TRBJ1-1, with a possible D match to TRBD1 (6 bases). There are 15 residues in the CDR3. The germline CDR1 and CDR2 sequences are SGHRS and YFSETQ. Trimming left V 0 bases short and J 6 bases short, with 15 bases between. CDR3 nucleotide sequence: TGCGCCAGCAGCTTGGGCACTACAGGGTTCTCTGAAGCTTTCTTT. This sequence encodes CASSLGTTGFSEAFF.

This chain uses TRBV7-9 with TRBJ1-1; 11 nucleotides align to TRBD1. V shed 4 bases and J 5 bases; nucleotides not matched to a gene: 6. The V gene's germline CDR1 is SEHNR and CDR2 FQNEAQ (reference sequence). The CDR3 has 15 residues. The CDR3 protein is CASSSWTGGFTEAFF. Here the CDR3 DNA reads TGTGCCAGCAGCTCCTGGACAGGGGGCTTTACTGAAGCTTTCTTT.

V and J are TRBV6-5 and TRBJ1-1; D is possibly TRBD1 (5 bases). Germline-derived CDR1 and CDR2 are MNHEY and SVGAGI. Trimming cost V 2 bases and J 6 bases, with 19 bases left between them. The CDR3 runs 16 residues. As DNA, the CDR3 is TGTGCCAGCAGTTACCCCAGGGTAAGCGGTCGGTCTGAAGCTTTCTTT. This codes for CASSYPRVSGRSEAFF.

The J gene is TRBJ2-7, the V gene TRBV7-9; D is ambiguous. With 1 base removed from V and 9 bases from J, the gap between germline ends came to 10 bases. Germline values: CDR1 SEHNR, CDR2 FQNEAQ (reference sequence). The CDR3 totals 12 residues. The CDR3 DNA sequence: TGTGCCAGCAGCTTAGTTGACCATCGGCAGTACTTC. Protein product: CASSLVDHRQYF.

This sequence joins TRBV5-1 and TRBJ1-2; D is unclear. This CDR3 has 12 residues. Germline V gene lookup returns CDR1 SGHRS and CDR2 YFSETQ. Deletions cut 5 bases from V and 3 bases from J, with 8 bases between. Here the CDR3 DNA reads TGCGCCAGCAGGCAGGAACACTATGGCTACACCTTC. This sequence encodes CASRQEHYGYTF. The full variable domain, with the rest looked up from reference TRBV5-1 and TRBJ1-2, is KAGVTQTPRYLIKTRGQQVTLSCSPISGHRSVSWYQQTPGQGLQFLFEYFSETQRNKGNFPGRFSGRQFSNSRSEMNVSTLELGDSALYLCASRQEHYGYTFGSGTRLTVV.

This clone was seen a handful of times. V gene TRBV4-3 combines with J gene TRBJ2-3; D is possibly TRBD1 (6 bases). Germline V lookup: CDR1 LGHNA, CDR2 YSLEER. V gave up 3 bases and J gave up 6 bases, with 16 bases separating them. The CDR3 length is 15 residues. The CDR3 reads CASSQGAGRADTQYF. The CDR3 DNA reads TGCGCCAGCAGCCAGGGGGCAGGCAGGGCTGATACGCAGTATTTT.

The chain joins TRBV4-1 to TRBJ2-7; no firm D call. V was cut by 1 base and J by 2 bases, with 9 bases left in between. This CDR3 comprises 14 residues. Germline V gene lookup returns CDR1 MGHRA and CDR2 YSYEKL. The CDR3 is CASSQGVGPYEQYF. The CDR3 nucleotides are TGCGCCAGCAGCCAAGGGGTAGGCCCCTACGAGCAGTACTTC.

Here the CDR3 reads CASSFGLRGTAGELFF. CDR3 in DNA: TGTGCCAGCAGTTTTGGACTCAGAGGAACCGCCGGGGAGCTGTTTTTT. The chain joins TRBV27 to TRBJ2-2; tentative D call: TRBD2 (5 bases). Trimming stripped 3 bases from V and 6 bases from J, with 17 bases between. The CDR3 is made up of 16 amino acids. The germline V gene has CDR1 MNHEY and CDR2 SMNVEV (reference sequence).